This passage covers 26 T cell receptor beta chains from one sample sequenced in a study of radiation and T cells in renal cell carcinoma (dated by TCRdb to 2018 to 2020). Receptors were amplified or captured by the immunoSEQ multiplex PCR assay. TCRdb retrieved this table from immuneACCESS and kept in-frame rearrangements only. Not all clones are present; in checked studies, unresolved V genes account for under half, and no reason is known for the remainder. The sample table lists some 78,000 clones, roughly nine tenths of them with a count of one. The top ten clonotypes cover 5% to 7.5% of the sample. This sample's time point label indicates: blood 4 weeks post-SBRT, at nephrectomy. The treatment or condition label for this specimen denotes: 15 Gy SBRT to primary tumor, nephrectomy 4 weeks later. Specimen: blood, collected from a patient whose treatment included radiotherapy and nephrectomy. The receptors stem from an older woman with renal cell carcinoma.

The chain has TRBV11-3 and TRBJ1-6; 8 nucleotides line up with TRBD1. V shed 5 bases, J shed 11 bases, and the junction held 11 bases outside the gene matches. Germline V gene data show CDR1 as SGHNT and CDR2 as YENEEA. The CDR3 has 15 residues. CDR3 nucleotides: TGTGCCAGCAGCGGTTCCGGGACAGGACTGACACCCCTCCACTTT. Its translation is CASSGSGTGLTPLHF. The full variable domain, completed using reference TRBV11-3 and TRBJ1-6, is EAGVVQSPRYKIIEKKQPVAFWCNPISGHNTLYWYLQNLGQGPELLIRYENEEAVDDSQLPKDRFSAERLKGVDSTLKIQPAELGDSAVYLCASSGSGTGLTPLHFGNGTRLTVT.

This clone was seen just once. The chain uses TRBV7-9 and TRBJ2-4; D could derive from TRBD1 or TRBD2 (5 bases each). The germline V gene encodes CDR1 SEHNR and CDR2 FQNEAQ (reference sequence). Trimming removed 3 bases from V and 7 bases from J, with 13 bases in between. The CDR3 consists of 14 residues. The DNA of the CDR3 is TGTGCCAGCAGCTTGAGGGGAGCCGGGAACATTCAGTACTTC. Translated: CASSLRGAGNIQYF.

This chain joins TRBV4-2 and TRBJ1-1; no firm D call. Germline-derived CDR1 and CDR2 are LGHNA and YNFKEQ. CDR3 length: 15 amino acids. V dropped 0 bases and J dropped 1 base, with 9 bases sitting between them. CDR3 coding DNA: TGTGCCAGCAGCCAAGACCGACTCCCGAACACTGAAGCTTTCTTT. It codes for CASSQDRLPNTEAFF.

The chain is built from TRBV27 and TRBJ2-1; no definite D call. The CDR3 totals 13 residues. Germline V gene sequence: CDR1 MNHEY, CDR2 SMNVEV (reference sequence). V lost 8 bases to trimming and J lost 5 bases, with 13 bases between them. The CDR3 region is CASHPPWDNEQFF. Here the CDR3 DNA reads TGTGCCAGCCACCCCCCTTGGGACAATGAGCAGTTCTTC.

J is TRBJ1-1 and V is TRBV9, with D maybe TRBD1 (5 bases). V was pared by 0 bases and J by 4 bases, with 10 bases between. The CDR3 totals 14 residues. Germline loops: CDR1 SGDLS, CDR2 YYNGEE. The CDR3 here is CASSVDAGGTEAFF. The DNA of the CDR3 is TGTGCCAGCAGCGTAGATGCGGGGGGCACTGAAGCTTTCTTT.

The V and J genes are TRBV7-2 and TRBJ2-5; the D gene could be TRBD1 or TRBD2 (5 bases each). The better agreement between TRBJ2-7 and the DNA end casts doubt on the J call. This CDR3 is built from 14 residues. CDR1 SGHTA and CDR2 FQGNSA come from the germline V gene. The CDR3 DNA reads as TGTGCCAGCAGAGTCCGTGAGGGGTCCTACGAGCAGTACTTC. It specifies CASRVREGSYEQYF.

This clone was counted a few times. The chain recombines TRBV5-4 with TRBJ1-6; no reliable D call. CDR1 is SGHNT and CDR2 is YYREEE in the germline V gene (reference sequence). This CDR3 is built from 13 residues. The V end lost 4 bases, the J end lost 12 bases, and 14 bases lay between the germline ends. CDR3 region: CASSGRIEGPLHF. The CDR3 coding sequence is TGTGCCAGCAGCGGACGAATCGAGGGACCCCTCCACTTT. Using reference TRBV5-4 and TRBJ1-6 for the parts outside the CDR3, the full variable domain is ETGVTQSPTHLIKTRGQQVTLRCSSQSGHNTVSWYQQALGQGPQFIFQYYREEENGRGNFPPRFSGLQFPNYSSELNVNALELDDSALYLCASSGRIEGPLHFGNGTRLTVT.

The chain couples TRBV6-6 to TRBJ1-1, with D perhaps matching TRBD1 (5 bases). Trimming removed 6 bases at V and 3 bases at J, with 20 bases between. The germline CDR1 and CDR2 sequences are MNHNY and SVGAGI (reference sequence). The CDR3 runs to 16 residues. The DNA for the CDR3 is TGTGCCAGCAGCCGATGGGAAGGGACTAGGTACACTGAAGCTTTCTTT. It specifies CASSRWEGTRYTEAFF.

The chain carries TRBV10-3 and TRBJ2-4; D possibly corresponds to TRBD1 (6 bases). V lost 0 bases and J lost 3, with 6 bases in between. Germline loops: CDR1 ENHRY, CDR2 SYGVKD. The CDR3 is 14 residues long. CDR3 residues: CAISESGGKNIQYF. The DNA of the CDR3 is TGTGCCATCAGTGAGTCAGGGGGCAAAAACATTCAGTACTTC.

J is TRBJ2-3 and V is TRBV15, with TRBD2 as a possible D gene (5 bases). In germline, CDR1 is LNHNV, CDR2 YYDKDF (reference sequence). V was trimmed by 2 bases and J by 6 bases, leaving 9 bases between them. The CDR3 is 13 residues long. For the CDR3, the DNA is TGTGCCACCAGCAGACAACCGGGGGATACGCAGTATTTT. This encodes CATSRQPGDTQYF.

V gene TRBV5-6 combines with J gene TRBJ1-1, with 7 bases fitting TRBD1. This CDR3 has 15 amino acids. V was pared by 4 bases and J by 2 bases, with 8 bases of the junction left unmatched. Germline CDR1 SGHDT, CDR2 YYEEEE. CDR3 region: CASSGGDRLNTEAFF. CDR3 sequence (DNA): TGTGCCAGCAGCGGAGGGGACAGACTAAACACTGAAGCTTTCTTT.

The chain uses TRBV19 and TRBJ2-3; TRBD2 agrees at 11 bases. V shed 6 bases, J shed 4 bases, and the junction held 9 bases outside the gene matches. The length of the CDR3 is 16 residues. Germline V gives CDR1 LNHDA, CDR2 SQIVND (reference sequence). CDR3 amino acids: CASRSGTSGRPDTQYF. The DNA for the CDR3 is TGTGCCAGTAGGTCCGGGACTAGCGGTCGCCCAGATACGCAGTATTTT.

This clone has more than one count but fewer than ten. The rearrangement joins TRBV28 to TRBJ1-6, with 8 bases identical to TRBD1. V gave up 2 bases and J gave up 10 bases; unmatched junction bases: 7. The CDR3 totals 15 residues. Germline V CDR1 and CDR2: MDHEN, SYDVKM. The DNA of the CDR3 is TGTGCCAGCAGTTTAGGACAGGGATTCCGGTCACCCCTCCACTTT. Translating gives CASSLGQGFRSPLHF.

This clone showed up just a few times. The chain couples TRBV7-9 to TRBJ2-3; D ambiguous. The V end lost 6 bases, the J end lost 7 bases, and 11 bases lay between the germline ends. Germline V CDR1 and CDR2: SEHNR, FQNEAQ (reference sequence). The CDR3 is 12 residues long. DNA for the CDR3: TGTGCCAGCAGACCCGAAGTAAATACGCAGTATTTT. Encoded protein: CASRPEVNTQYF. Together with reference TRBV7-9 and TRBJ2-3, the CDR3 gives the full variable domain: DTGVSQNPRHKITKRGQNVTFRCDPISEHNRLYWYRQTLGQGPEFLTYFQNEAQLEKSRLLSDRFSAERPKGSFSTLEIQRTEQGDSAMYLCASRPEVNTQYFGPGTRLTVL.

The V call is TRBV10-1, the J call TRBJ1-6; D may be TRBD1 (5 bases). Germline V gives CDR1 WNHNN, CDR2 SYGVQD (reference sequence). The CDR3 consists of 14 residues. The germline V and J ends were trimmed by 6 bases and 6 bases, with 12 bases remaining between them. The CDR3 bases are TGCGCCAGCAGGGGACGGGATCGTAATTCACCCCTCCACTTT. Translating gives CASRGRDRNSPLHF.

The V call is TRBV12-2, the J call TRBJ1-2; TRBD1 was called by the table and not checked on the DNA. TRBV12-2 is recorded as a pseudogene. The CDR3 loop spans 14 amino acids. CDR3 protein: CASRSDRGHGCYTF. CDR3 sequence (DNA): TGTGCAAGTCGCTCGGACAGGGGGCATGGGTGCTACACCTTC.

The chain employs TRBV7-9 and TRBJ2-5, with a possible D match to TRBD1 (6 bases). The germline gives CDR1 SEHNR, CDR2 FQNEAQ (reference sequence). V was pared by 3 bases and J by 1 base, with 9 bases between. There are 14 residues in the CDR3. This CDR3 reads CASSFMTGQETQYF. The CDR3 nucleotides are TGTGCCAGCAGCTTCATGACAGGCCAAGAGACCCAGTACTTC.

This sequence joins TRBV28 and TRBJ2-7; 16 nucleotides align to TRBD2. The V segment lost 2 bases and the J segment 6 bases; nucleotides outside the gene matches: 4. The CDR3 is 16 amino acids. Germline CDR1 is MDHEN and CDR2 is SYDVKM. The CDR3 protein is CASSLGTSGGAFEQYF. The CDR3 coding sequence is TGTGCCAGCAGTTTAGGGACTAGCGGGGGGGCGTTCGAGCAGTACTTC.

The chain has TRBV5-1 and TRBJ1-2; 9 bases are shared with TRBD1. Trimming cost V 3 bases and J 5 bases; bases outside gene matches: 8. CDR3 length equals 15 residues. Germline V lookup: CDR1 SGHRS, CDR2 YFSETQ. The CDR3 sequence: CASSSGTGSGYGYTF. The CDR3 region has the DNA TGCGCCAGCAGCTCCGGGACAGGGTCCGGGTATGGCTACACCTTC.

The chain employs TRBV19 and TRBJ1-5; the D gene is possibly TRBD1 (6 bases). Per germline, CDR1 LNHDA and CDR2 SQIVND (reference sequence). The CDR3 sequence is 15 residues long. V was shortened by 4 bases and J by 3 bases, with 13 bases between the two germline ends. CDR3 sequence (DNA): TGTGCCAGTAGTAGTTCGACAGGATACAATCAGCCCCAGCATTTT. This encodes CASSSSTGYNQPQHF.

A note on this clone: At one of its ends the junction is not consistent with the germline gene, which may arise from a read error. The chain carries TRBV7-7 and TRBJ2-3, with D perhaps matching TRBD1 or TRBD2 (5 bases each). CDR1 is SSHAT, CDR2 FNYEAQ, per germline (reference sequence). The CDR3 spans 16 residues. The CDR3 bases are TGTGCTAGCAGCTTGCGCCCGGGACGGAGCACAGATACGCAGTATTTT. It translates to CASSLRPGRSTDTQYF.

The chain is built from TRBV6-1 and TRBJ1-5, with TRBD1 as a possible D gene (5 bases). The CDR3 runs 14 residues. Germline CDR1 MNHNS, CDR2 SASEGT. Deletions cut 2 bases from V and 1 base from J, with 6 bases between. The CDR3 bases are TGTGCCAGCAGTGAACAGGGAAGCAATCAGCCCCAGCATTTT. Translated: CASSEQGSNQPQHF.

V and J are TRBV5-1 and TRBJ2-1, with D perhaps assigned TRBD1 or TRBD2 (5 bases each). The germline CDR1 and CDR2 sequences are SGHRS and YFSETQ. With 4 bases removed from V and 10 bases from J, the gap between germline ends came to 9 bases. The CDR3 has 11 residues. Written as DNA, the CDR3 is TGCGCCAGCAGCATAGGGACGGAGCAGTTCTTC. Its translation: CASSIGTEQFF.

The rearrangement links TRBV10-1 to TRBJ1-5; weak D call: TRBD1 (6 bases). CDR3 size: 17 residues. CDR1 and CDR2 from the germline V gene are WNHNN and SYGVQD (reference sequence). V lost 6 bases, J lost 1 base, and 19 bases lay in between. Written as DNA, the CDR3 is TGCGCCAGCAGATCCGTCCGGGACAAGGTAAGCAATCAGCCCCAGCATTTT. It specifies CASRSVRDKVSNQPQHF.

The chain couples TRBV29-1 to TRBJ1-1; D not resolved. V was trimmed by 4 bases and J by 7 bases, leaving 13 bases between them. CDR1 and CDR2 (germline): SQVTM, ANQGSEA. This CDR3 has 12 amino acids. DNA for the CDR3: TGCAGCGTTGTTTGGATGGACTATGAAGCTTTCTTT. The encoded protein is CSVVWMDYEAFF. Full variable domain (missing parts from reference TRBV29-1 and TRBJ1-1): SAVISQKPSRDICQRGTSLTIQCQVDSQVTMMFWYRQQPGQSLTLIATANQGSEATYESGFVIDKFPISRPNLTFSTLTVSNMSPEDSSIYLCSVVWMDYEAFFGQGTRLTVV.

This chain links TRBV5-1 with TRBJ1-1; D perhaps matches TRBD1 (6 bases). The CDR3 consists of 13 residues. Per germline, CDR1 SGHRS and CDR2 YFSETQ. The V end was cut by 0 bases, the J end by 4 bases, with 7 bases between. The CDR3 DNA follows: TGCGCCAGCAGCTTGGGGGGGCCCACTGAAGCTTTCTTT. Translated, it gives CASSLGGPTEAFF.